One and the same sample provided the 14 T cell receptor beta chains below, sequenced in a study of blood T cell repertoires in COVID-19. Libraries were prepared by immunoSEQ multiplex PCR; TCRdb keeps only in-frame clonotypes and omits some of them. This table holds roughly 83,000 clones, about 82% found once. The specimen sequenced was peripheral blood. The receptors here all came from a middle-aged man with active COVID-19.

V and J are TRBV5-1 and TRBJ2-7; TRBD1 matches 9 bases. After removal of 0 bases from V and 3 bases from J, the junction contained 4 bases not matched to a gene. CDR3 length: 15 amino acids. CDR1 and CDR2 (germline): SGHRS, YFSETQ. The CDR3 region is CASSLAGQGFYEQYF. The CDR3 DNA sequence: TGCGCCAGCAGCTTGGCGGGACAGGGCTTCTACGAGCAGTACTTC. The full variable domain, with the rest looked up from reference TRBV5-1 and TRBJ2-7, is KAGVTQTPRYLIKTRGQQVTLSCSPISGHRSVSWYQQTPGQGLQFLFEYFSETQRNKGNFPGRFSGRQFSNSRSEMNVSTLELGDSALYLCASSLAGQGFYEQYFGPGTRLTVT.

The sample holds a few counts of this clone. The chain employs TRBV5-4 and TRBJ2-7; tentative D call: TRBD2 (5 bases). V lost 0 bases and J 3 bases, leaving 16 bases between the germline ends. This CDR3 spans 16 amino acids. Germline lookup yields CDR1 SGHNT and CDR2 YYREEE (reference sequence). In DNA, the CDR3 is TGTGCCAGCAGCTTGGGGGGAGCGGACCCCCGCTACGAGCAGTACTTC. Translating it yields CASSLGGADPRYEQYF.

V is TRBV5-1 and J is TRBJ2-7, with D unresolved. Trimming removed 6 bases at V and 1 base at J, with 14 bases between. The germline V gene encodes CDR1 SGHRS and CDR2 YFSETQ. CDR3 size: 14 residues. CDR3 nucleotides: TGCGCCAGCAATCTAGTGGAGCAATCCTACGAGCAGTACTTC. Its protein is CASNLVEQSYEQYF.

The chain is built from TRBV7-9 and TRBJ1-2, with 7 bases matching TRBD1. With V trimmed by 5 bases and J by 0 bases, 12 bases remained unmatched. The CDR3 extends over 17 amino acids. Germline V gene sequence: CDR1 SEHNR, CDR2 FQNEAQ (reference sequence). CDR3 nucleotides: TGTGCCAGCAGCGTAAGACAGGGATGGGGAGCTAACTATGGCTACACCTTC. Translated, it gives CASSVRQGWGANYGYTF.

The chain couples TRBV7-2 to TRBJ1-4; 11 nucleotides match TRBD1. The CDR3 runs to 14 residues. The germline gives CDR1 SGHTA, CDR2 FQGNSA. The V gene end was trimmed by 4 bases and the J gene end by 8 bases; junction bases not matched to a gene: 3. The CDR3 reads CASSSGQGGEKLFF. CDR3 coding DNA: TGTGCCAGCAGCTCGGGACAGGGGGGGGAAAAACTGTTTTTT.

This clone was counted once. The chain is built from TRBV6-4 and TRBJ2-3; 12 bases match TRBD2. V was pared by 7 bases and J by 4 bases, with 3 bases of the junction left unmatched. Germline values: CDR1 MRHNA, CDR2 SNTAGT. The CDR3 length is 14 residues. The DNA of the CDR3 is TGTGCCAGCAAGACTAGCGGGGGTGCAGATACGCAGTATTTT. It is translated as CASKTSGGADTQYF.

V gene TRBV27 combines with J gene TRBJ1-5; D not resolved. Between the trimmed V and J ends, which lost 5 bases and 0 bases, there was a span of 8 bases. Germline assignment: CDR1 MNHEY and CDR2 SMNVEV (reference sequence). The CDR3 consists of 14 residues. The CDR3 loop is CASSPTASNQPQHF. In DNA form, the CDR3 reads TGTGCCAGCAGTCCTACAGCTAGCAATCAGCCCCAGCATTTT.

The rearrangement links TRBV5-1 to TRBJ2-1; maybe TRBD2 (5 bases). The CDR3 spans 13 residues. Trimming took 0 bases from V and 9 from J, leaving 10 bases between them. The V gene's germline CDR1 is SGHRS and CDR2 YFSETQ. CDR3 in amino acids: CASSLERAFEQFF. As DNA, the CDR3 is TGCGCCAGCAGCTTGGAGAGGGCCTTTGAGCAGTTCTTC.

This CDR3 is CASSYPTGTSTDTQYF. CDR3 nucleotides: TGTGCCAGCAGTTACCCTACAGGTACTAGCACAGATACGCAGTATTTT. V usage is TRBV6-2 or TRBV6-3 and J usage is TRBJ2-3, with D tentatively TRBD1 (5 bases). V lost 2 bases and J lost 0, with 12 bases in between. The CDR3 consists of 16 residues. Germline-derived CDR1 and CDR2 are MNHEY and SVGEGT.

The chain couples TRBV11-2 to TRBJ2-5; 8 nucleotides agree with TRBD1. CDR3 length equals 19 residues. Unmatched junction bases numbered 22, after V lost 5 bases and J lost 5 bases. Per the germline V gene, CDR1 is SGHAT and CDR2 is FQNNGV. The CDR3 loop reads CASSLPPVPDRARGETQYF. The CDR3 DNA follows: TGTGCCAGCAGCCTGCCCCCCGTCCCGGACAGGGCACGGGGGGAGACCCAGTACTTC.

This clone occurred once. J is TRBJ1-1 and V is TRBV5-8, with a tentative D call TRBD1 (5 bases). The ends were cut back, 0 bases at V and 1 base at J, with 10 bases in the middle. The germline V gene encodes CDR1 SGHTS and CDR2 YDEGEE. This CDR3 comprises 15 residues. The CDR3 DNA is TGTGCCAGCAGCTTGGGCAGGGTGCGGAACACTGAAGCTTTCTTT. This translates into CASSLGRVRNTEAFF.

The chain couples TRBV19 to TRBJ2-5; TRBD1 is a possible D gene (6 bases). V shed 10 bases and J shed 3 bases, with 15 bases lying between them. CDR1 and CDR2 (germline): LNHDA, SQIVND (reference sequence). This CDR3 has 13 residues. The CDR3 is CATGTRGKETQYF. For the CDR3, the DNA is TGTGCCACAGGGACCAGGGGAAAAGAGACCCAGTACTTC. The full variable domain, with the rest looked up from reference TRBV19 and TRBJ2-5, is DGGITQSPKYLFRKEGQNVTLSCEQNLNHDAMYWYRQDPGQGLRLIYYSQIVNDFQKGDIAEGYSVSREKKESFPLTVTSAQKNPTAFYLCATGTRGKETQYFGPGTRLLVL.

This clone was counted a single time. V usage is TRBV28 and J usage is TRBJ1-2, with 7 bases aligning to TRBD1. This CDR3 has 14 amino acids. Germline CDR1 and CDR2: MDHEN and SYDVKM. The junction had 6 bases not matched to a gene; V was cut back by 3 bases and J by 5 bases. CDR3 loop: CASSFQTGLYGYTF. The DNA for the CDR3 is TGTGCCAGCAGTTTTCAGACAGGGCTGTATGGCTACACCTTC.

V and J are TRBV6-5 and TRBJ2-2; a possible D gene is TRBD1 (5 bases). This CDR3 contains 14 residues. Trimming cost V 8 bases and J 4 bases, with 14 bases left between them. Looked up from germline, CDR1 is MNHEY and CDR2 is SVGAGI. The chain's CDR3 is CASFRDRRTGELFF. CDR3 bases: TGTGCCAGCTTCAGAGACAGACGCACCGGGGAGCTGTTTTTT.